This passage covers 6 T cell receptor beta chains from one sample sequenced in a study of cytomegalovirus exposure and HLA in healthy donors. This PCR relied on a set of 60 Vbeta primers and 13 Jbeta primers. Here immunoSEQ multiplex PCR was the method, and the copy in TCRdb shows in-frame clones only, minus some. The sample gives fewer than 150,000 clones, around three quarters of which show up once; approximately 6.2% is in the top ten. The sequenced sample consisted of PBMCs. These receptors were taken from a middle-aged man in good health and CMV-seropositive.

The V and J genes are TRBV6-5 and TRBJ1-1, with 7 bases lining up with TRBD1. From germline, CDR1 is MNHEY and CDR2 SVGAGI. This CDR3 region has 16 residues. V was pared by 2 bases and J by 5 bases, with 11 bases of the junction left unmatched. The CDR3 DNA sequence: TGTGCCAGCAGTTACCGTCGTTTCGGGACAGTAACTGAAGCTTTCTTT. This encodes CASSYRRFGTVTEAFF.

The V call is TRBV29-1, the J call TRBJ2-4, with D possibly being TRBD2 (6 bases). Germline CDR1 reads SQVTM; CDR2 reads ANQGSEA. This CDR3 has 12 amino acids. The V gene lost 4 bases and the J gene lost 6 bases, with 10 bases spanning the gap. This CDR3 reads CSVAGDSNIQYF. CDR3 sequence (DNA): TGCAGCGTTGCGGGGGATTCAAACATTCAGTACTTC.

Turning to this clone: Other DNA sequences in this specimen translate into the identical CDR3. The chain joins TRBV19 to TRBJ1-2; the match to TRBD1 covers 8 bases. There are 13 residues in the CDR3. Germline-derived CDR1 and CDR2 are LNHDA and SQIVND (reference sequence). J lost 1 base, V lost 6 bases, and 1 base had no gene match. The CDR3 DNA follows: TGTGCCAGTAGAGGACAGGGTAACTATGGCTACACCTTC. Translation: CASRGQGNYGYTF.

The gene calls are TRBV5-1 and TRBJ2-7; D possibly corresponds to TRBD1 (5 bases). With 1 base removed from V and 1 base from J, the gap between germline ends came to 15 bases. Germline V gene sequence: CDR1 SGHRS, CDR2 YFSETQ. This CDR3 contains 16 residues. Here the CDR3 reads CASSLNSRGRSYEQYF. The CDR3 DNA reads as TGCGCCAGCAGCTTGAATTCAAGGGGCAGGTCCTACGAGCAGTACTTC.

The sample holds one count of this clone. The genes are TRBV28 and TRBJ1-5, with 8 bases lining up with TRBD1. V was clipped by 7 bases and J by 5 bases; unmatched bases: 7. The CDR3 runs 14 residues. Germline V gene sequence: CDR1 MDHEN, CDR2 SYDVKM. The CDR3 region is CASIQDRADQPQHF. The DNA of the CDR3 is TGTGCCAGCATCCAGGACAGGGCCGATCAGCCCCAGCATTTT.

The chain has TRBV28 and TRBJ2-3; TRBD1 is a possible D gene (6 bases). Germline CDR1 reads MDHEN; CDR2 reads SYDVKM. The CDR3 totals 15 residues. Between the trimmed V and J ends, which lost 1 base and 1 base, there was a span of 9 bases. The DNA for the CDR3 is TGTGCCAGCAGTTTATATTCAGGGGGCACAGATACGCAGTATTTT. Encoded protein: CASSLYSGGTDTQYF.